The 10 T cell receptor beta chains below all came from one sample that was sequenced in a study of T-cell memory formation after mild COVID-19. Via MiXCR, TCRdb re-called the 5' RACE reads, giving one row per CDR3 protein. The table shows 550,000 to 650,000 distinct CDR3 sequences, with 17% occurring only once. The sample was PBMCs or a T cell subset sorted from them (not recorded which). All receptors derive from an adult woman who had mild COVID-19 (a few samples of this study predate the infection). Cell type and time point are not known.

V is TRBV9 and J is TRBJ1-1; D perhaps matches TRBD1 (6 bases). Germline assignment: CDR1 SGDLS and CDR2 YYNGEE. The CDR3 runs 20 residues. The ends were cut back, 1 base at V and 4 bases at J, with 29 bases in the middle. CDR3 in DNA: TGTGCCAGCAGCGTATCCTCGGGTGAGGGGGGCACACAGGGTAGCACTGAAGCTTTCTTT. It translates to CASSVSSGEGGTQGSTEAFF.

The gene calls are TRBV24-1 and TRBJ2-2; D is unresolved. Trimming removed 6 bases at V and 2 bases at J, with 9 bases between. From germline, CDR1 is KGHDR and CDR2 SFDVKD. The CDR3 spans 14 residues. CDR3 region: CATSRVENTGELFF. The CDR3, as DNA: TGTGCCACCAGTAGGGTCGAAAACACCGGGGAGCTGTTTTTT.

This clonotype was counted a few times. This chain joins TRBV18 and TRBJ2-5, with D tentatively TRBD1 (6 bases). Germline loops: CDR1 KGHSH, CDR2 LQKENI. The CDR3 runs 15 residues. Trimming took off 6 bases at V and 5 bases at J, with 19 bases between the two ends. The CDR3 coding sequence is TGTGCCAGCTCGCCGGGACATCCGCGTCGGGAGACCCAGTACTTC. It specifies CASSPGHPRRETQYF. Using reference TRBV18 and TRBJ2-5 for the parts outside the CDR3, the full variable domain is NAGVMQNPRHLVRRRGQEARLRCSPMKGHSHVYWYRQLPEEGLKFMVYLQKENIIDESGMPKERFSAEFPKEGPSILRIQQVVRGDSAAYFCASSPGHPRRETQYFGPGTRLLVL.

This clonotype was seen a single time. The chain joins TRBV4-3 to TRBJ2-1, with 9 bases that match TRBD2. Germline lookup yields CDR1 LGHNA and CDR2 YSLEER. With 4 bases clipped from V and 2 bases from J, the junction kept 12 bases outside the gene matches. The length of the CDR3 is 18 residues. The CDR3: CASSRDFRSGGTYNEQFF. For the CDR3, the DNA is TGCGCCAGCAGCCGGGACTTCAGGAGCGGGGGGACCTACAATGAGCAGTTCTTC.

The chain links TRBV7-6 to TRBJ2-2; D may be TRBD2 (6 bases). V lost 1 base, J lost 7 bases, and 16 bases lay in between. This CDR3 has 16 amino acids. CDR1 is SGHVS, CDR2 FNYEAQ, per germline. CDR3 sequence reads: CASSLGAGTSIGELFF. DNA for the CDR3: TGTGCCAGCAGCTTAGGCGCCGGGACTTCGATCGGGGAGCTGTTTTTT. Full variable domain (missing parts from reference TRBV7-6 and TRBJ2-2): GAGVSQSPRYKVTKRGQDVALRCDPISGHVSLYWYRQALGQGPEFLTYFNYEAQQDKSGLPNDRFSAERPEGSISTLTIQRTEQRDSAMYRCASSLGAGTSIGELFFGEGSRLTVL.

The table lists this clonotype with a few counts. V usage is TRBV29-1 and J usage is TRBJ2-3; tentative D call: TRBD2 (5 bases). CDR3 length equals 13 residues. Germline V gene lookup returns CDR1 SQVTM and CDR2 ANQGSEA. V lost 5 bases and J 0 bases, leaving 9 bases between the germline ends. The CDR3 sequence is CSVRGGSTDTQYF. In nucleotides, the CDR3 is TGCAGCGTTCGAGGCGGGAGCACAGATACGCAGTATTTT.

Written as DNA, the CDR3 is TGTGCCAGCAGCTTTCGCGGCAGCTTAGCCTACGAGCAGTACTTC. It translates to CASSFRGSLAYEQYF. V is TRBV7-9 and J is TRBJ2-7, with D uncertain. CDR1 is SEHNR and CDR2 is FQNEAQ in the germline V gene (reference sequence). V lost 3 bases, J lost 2 bases, and 14 bases lay in between. This CDR3 has 15 amino acids.

This clonotype was observed at least ten times. The genes are TRBV20-1 and TRBJ2-3; the match to TRBD2 covers 8 bases. CDR3 length equals 14 residues. Germline CDR1 is DFQATT and CDR2 is SNEGSKA (reference sequence). In nucleotides, the CDR3 is TGCAGCGCACGAGCGGGGGCTAGCACAGATACGCAGTATTTT. Its translation is CSARAGASTDTQYF.

In its sample, this clonotype was seen a few times. The V gene is TRBV3-1, the J gene TRBJ2-6, with 8 bases matching TRBD2. Trimming removed 0 bases from V and 2 bases from J; junction bases left unmatched: 9. Germline V gives CDR1 LGHDT, CDR2 YNNKEL (reference sequence). The CDR3 is made up of 19 amino acids. CDR3 residues: CASSQDAAGGGTGANVLTF. CDR3 coding DNA: TGTGCCAGCAGCCAAGACGCGGCGGGAGGTGGCACTGGGGCCAACGTCCTGACTTTC.

The chain has TRBV4-2 and TRBJ2-3; D uncertain. The CDR3 loop spans 16 amino acids. Trimming cost V 0 bases and J 2 bases, with 12 bases left between them. The germline gives CDR1 LGHNA, CDR2 YNFKEQ. CDR3 amino acids: CASSQDHARITDTQYF. As DNA, the CDR3 is TGTGCCAGCAGCCAAGATCACGCTAGAATCACAGATACGCAGTATTTT.